These 24 T cell receptor beta chains came from one sample sequenced in a study of control samples from healthy donors and cancer patients. Using immunoSEQ multiplex PCR, the repertoire was profiled, and TCRdb retains in-frame clones only, with some absent. This sample carries about 51,000 clones, 80% of them seen once, and the ten largest clones take around 10%. Sequenced sample: blood. The receptors originated from a man in his 70s in good health.

The chain recombines TRBV6-1 with TRBJ1-1; no firm D call. From germline, CDR1 is MNHNS and CDR2 SASEGT. The CDR3 is made up of 15 amino acids. Deletions cut 2 bases from V and 2 bases from J, with 12 bases between. CDR3 sequence: CASSELYLTNTEAFF. DNA of the CDR3: TGTGCCAGCAGTGAACTGTACCTTACTAACACTGAAGCTTTCTTT.

The rearrangement uses TRBV7-9 and TRBJ2-7, with 7 bases that match TRBD2. Germline V gene sequence: CDR1 SEHNR, CDR2 FQNEAQ (reference sequence). V shed 4 bases and J 11 bases; nucleotides not matched to a gene: 11. The CDR3 spans 13 residues. The CDR3 protein is CASSSDRRGGKYF. As DNA, the CDR3 is TGTGCCAGCAGCTCGGACCGGCGCGGGGGAAAGTACTTC. Looking up the rest from reference TRBV7-9 and TRBJ2-7 gives the full variable domain: DTGVSQNPRHKITKRGQNVTFRCDPISEHNRLYWYRQTLGQGPEFLTYFQNEAQLEKSRLLSDRFSAERPKGSFSTLEIQRTEQGDSAMYLCASSSDRRGGKYFGPGTRLTVT.

The CDR3 region is CASSITGGPDTQYF. The CDR3, as DNA: TGTGCCAGTAGTATAACGGGGGGCCCGGATACGCAGTATTTT. This sequence joins TRBV19 and TRBJ2-3; a weak D match, TRBD2 (7 bases). Deletions cut 2 bases from V and 6 bases from J, with 12 bases between. This CDR3 spans 14 amino acids. In germline, CDR1 is LNHDA, CDR2 SQIVND (reference sequence).

The J gene is TRBJ2-5, the V gene TRBV5-1, with a possible D match to TRBD1 (5 bases). Germline CDR1 is SGHRS and CDR2 is YFSETQ. The CDR3 is made up of 12 amino acids. Trimming stripped 2 bases from V and 5 bases from J, with 7 bases between. The CDR3 region is CASSLPGETQYF. CDR3 DNA sequence: TGCGCCAGCAGCTTACCAGGGGAGACCCAGTACTTC.

This clone showed up just once. J is TRBJ2-7 and V is TRBV3-1 (or the pseudogene TRBV3-2); D may be TRBD2 (6 bases). The germline CDR1 and CDR2 sequences are LGHDT and YNNKEL (reference sequence). The CDR3 spans 14 residues. The V end was cut by 1 base, the J end by 1 base, with 8 bases between. This chain's CDR3 is CASSQVLASYEQYF. The CDR3 DNA follows: TGTGCCAGCAGCCAAGTACTAGCTTCCTACGAGCAGTACTTC.

The sample holds a few counts of this clone. The chain carries TRBV5-1 and TRBJ2-3; 11 bases match TRBD1. The V segment lost 4 bases and the J segment 5 bases; nucleotides outside the gene matches: 6. The V gene's germline CDR1 is SGHRS and CDR2 YFSETQ. The CDR3 has 15 amino acids. Here the CDR3 reads CASSMGQGEVDTQYF. The DNA for the CDR3 is TGCGCCAGCAGCATGGGACAGGGGGAGGTAGATACGCAGTATTTT.

V gene TRBV7-2 combines with J gene TRBJ1-1; D unresolved. Germline V gene lookup returns CDR1 SGHTA and CDR2 FQGNSA. CDR3 length: 12 residues. V was pared by 3 bases and J by 1 base, with 3 bases between. Written as DNA, the CDR3 is TGTGCCAGCAGCTTCGGGAACACTGAAGCTTTCTTT. It translates to CASSFGNTEAFF.

This clone was detected only a few times. The V gene is TRBV24-1, the J gene TRBJ2-7; 7 nucleotides align to TRBD1. CDR1 and CDR2 from the germline V gene are KGHDR and SFDVKD. The V segment lost 6 bases and the J segment 2 bases; nucleotides outside the gene matches: 6. This CDR3 is built from 14 residues. As DNA, the CDR3 is TGTGCCACCAGTCGGACAGGACGAGCCTACGAGCAGTACTTC. It encodes CATSRTGRAYEQYF.

A single count supports this clone. The chain carries TRBV27 and TRBJ2-5; 7 nucleotides line up with TRBD2. Germline CDR1 and CDR2: MNHEY and SMNVEV (reference sequence). Germline trimming cut 6 bases from V and 7 bases from J; bases unmatched to any gene: 5. The CDR3 covers 12 residues. The CDR3 sequence is CASRPGLGTQYF. The CDR3 DNA is TGTGCCAGCAGACCTGGACTAGGGACCCAGTACTTC.

The chain combines TRBV30 with TRBJ1-6; D may be TRBD1 (5 bases). The CDR3 totals 15 residues. With 1 base removed from V and 4 bases from J, the gap between germline ends came to 11 bases. Germline V CDR1 and CDR2: GTSNPN, SVGIG (reference sequence). The CDR3 DNA sequence: TGTGCCTGGAGTGAGGGACCGTCGTATAATTCACCCCTCCACTTT. Translating it yields CAWSEGPSYNSPLHF.

The J gene is TRBJ1-1, the V gene TRBV4-2, with TRBD1 as a possible D gene (6 bases). The CDR3 loop spans 16 amino acids. Per germline, CDR1 LGHNA and CDR2 YNFKEQ. The V and J ends lost 0 bases and 1 base respectively, with 12 bases between them. The CDR3 DNA sequence: TGTGCCAGCAGCCAAGATGGGACAATACCGAACACTGAAGCTTTCTTT. This sequence encodes CASSQDGTIPNTEAFF.

This sequence joins TRBV28 and TRBJ2-7; 12 bases match TRBD1. The germline V gene encodes CDR1 MDHEN and CDR2 SYDVKM. The ends lost 6 bases at V and 0 bases at J; junction bases unmatched: 9. The CDR3 spans 17 residues. CDR3 loop: CASSRGTGGSSSYEQYF. DNA for the CDR3: TGTGCCAGCAGCCGCGGGACAGGGGGCTCTAGCTCCTACGAGCAGTACTTC.

The gene calls are TRBV10-1 and TRBJ2-1, with 8 bases aligning to TRBD1. The CDR3 totals 14 residues. V shed 6 bases, J shed 2 bases, and the junction held 3 bases outside the gene matches. The germline V gene has CDR1 WNHNN and CDR2 SYGVQD (reference sequence). The CDR3 sequence: CASSQGQAYNEQFF. CDR3 nucleotide sequence: TGCGCCAGCAGCCAGGGACAGGCCTACAATGAGCAGTTCTTC.

This clone has more than one count but fewer than ten. The rearrangement links TRBV4-2 to TRBJ2-1; 10 positions match TRBD2. The CDR3 is 17 residues long. V was clipped by 5 bases and J by 3 bases; unmatched bases: 10. The germline V gene encodes CDR1 LGHNA and CDR2 YNFKEQ. The CDR3 protein is CASSKGEAGGNYNEQFF. The DNA for the CDR3 is TGTGCCAGCAGCAAAGGAGAAGCGGGGGGGAACTACAATGAGCAGTTCTTC.

This clone was detected only once. V gene TRBV5-1 combines with J gene TRBJ2-3; D tentatively fits TRBD1 or TRBD2 (5 bases each). The length of the CDR3 is 15 residues. Germline V gene data show CDR1 as SGHRS and CDR2 as YFSETQ. Trimming cost V 1 base and J 0 bases, with 9 bases left between them. The CDR3 DNA reads as TGCGCCAGCAGCTTGTATGGGGGAAGCACAGATACGCAGTATTTT. Translation: CASSLYGGSTDTQYF.

The rearrangement joins TRBV6-6 to TRBJ1-4; D call uncertain. The germline V gene has CDR1 MNHNY and CDR2 SVGAGI (reference sequence). Trimming pared 6 bases from V and 3 bases from J, leaving 5 bases between. This CDR3 is 12 amino acids long. CDR3 sequence: CASRASNEKLFF. The CDR3, as DNA: TGTGCCAGCAGGGCATCTAATGAAAAACTGTTTTTT.

This clone was seen a few times. V and J are TRBV2 and TRBJ1-1; D is uncertain. Germline V gene lookup returns CDR1 SNHLY and CDR2 FYNNEI. This CDR3 spans 13 amino acids. V was cut by 4 bases and J by 2 bases, with 8 bases left in between. The CDR3 is CASSAGGNTEAFF. CDR3 nucleotide sequence: TGTGCCAGCAGTGCCGGTGGAAACACTGAAGCTTTCTTT. Based on the CDR3 plus reference TRBV2 and TRBJ1-1, the full variable domain is EPEVTQTPSHQVTQMGQEVILRCVPISNHLYFYWYRQILGQKVEFLVSFYNNEISEKSEIFDDQFSVERPDGSNFTLKIRSTKLEDSAMYFCASSAGGNTEAFFGQGTRLTVV.

The rearrangement uses TRBV25-1 and TRBJ1-5, with D perhaps TRBD1 (6 bases). The germline gives CDR1 MGHDK, CDR2 SYGVNS. V was pared by 5 bases and J by 11 bases, with 16 bases between. The CDR3 loop spans 13 amino acids. CDR3 sequence (DNA): TGTGCCAGCAGTCGGACAGCCGATTCGGCCCAGCATTTT. Translation: CASSRTADSAQHF. The full variable domain, rest sourced from reference TRBV25-1 and TRBJ1-5, is EADIYQTPRYLVIGTGKKITLECSQTMGHDKMYWYQQDPGMELHLIHYSYGVNSTEKGDLSSESTVSRIRTEHFPLTLESARPSHTSQYLCASSRTADSAQHFGDGTRLSIL.

This chain links TRBV4-2 with TRBJ1-3, with D unclear. CDR1 LGHNA and CDR2 YNFKEQ come from the germline V gene. Trimming took off 3 bases at V and 3 bases at J, with 15 bases between the two ends. CDR3 length: 16 amino acids. The chain's CDR3 is CASSHPGPIDGNTIYF. The CDR3 nucleotides read TGTGCCAGCAGCCATCCAGGCCCTATTGATGGAAACACCATATATTTT.

The genes are TRBV28 and TRBJ1-5; 8 nucleotides agree with TRBD1. Germline trimming cut 4 bases from V and 6 bases from J; bases unmatched to any gene: 11. There are 16 residues in the CDR3. Germline V lookup: CDR1 MDHEN, CDR2 SYDVKM. This chain's CDR3 is CASSSQGARSGQPQHF. Written as DNA, the CDR3 is TGTGCCAGCAGTTCGCAGGGGGCGCGGTCAGGTCAGCCCCAGCATTTT.

This chain links TRBV7-8 with TRBJ2-7; no clear D gene. In germline, CDR1 is SGHVS, CDR2 FQNEAQ. CDR3 size: 16 residues. Deletions cut 1 base from V and 7 bases from J, with 20 bases between. The CDR3 loop is CASSLVVGSMFGEQYF. The CDR3 DNA sequence: TGTGCCAGCAGCTTAGTAGTGGGCTCCATGTTTGGGGAGCAGTACTTC.

The J gene is TRBJ2-1, the V gene TRBV6-6; D possibly matches TRBD1 or TRBD2 (5 bases each). V lost 6 bases to trimming and J lost 9 bases, with 21 bases between them. In germline, CDR1 is MNHNY, CDR2 SVGAGI (reference sequence). The CDR3 spans 15 residues. Here the CDR3 DNA reads TGTGCCAGCAGCTCCGAGATCCGGGTTGGGGGTGAGCAGTTCTTC. This codes for CASSSEIRVGGEQFF.

A few counts support this clone. The J gene is TRBJ1-1, the V gene TRBV7-9; D ambiguous. Germline V CDR1 and CDR2: SEHNR, FQNEAQ (reference sequence). V gave up 2 bases and J gave up 6 bases, with 7 bases separating them. The CDR3 has 12 residues. CDR3 nucleotides: TGTGCCAGCAGCTTAAGAGGACCTGAAGCTTTCTTT. Translated, it gives CASSLRGPEAFF.

The CDR3 DNA sequence: TGTGCCAGCAGTCTGACCGGGGGAATGACAGATACGCAGTATTTT. Its translation: CASSLTGGMTDTQYF. The V call is TRBV7-3, the J call TRBJ2-3; possibly TRBD2 for D (6 bases). The V end was cut by 6 bases, the J end by 3 bases, with 16 bases between. The CDR3 runs to 15 residues. The germline CDR1 and CDR2 sequences are SGHTA and FQGTGA.